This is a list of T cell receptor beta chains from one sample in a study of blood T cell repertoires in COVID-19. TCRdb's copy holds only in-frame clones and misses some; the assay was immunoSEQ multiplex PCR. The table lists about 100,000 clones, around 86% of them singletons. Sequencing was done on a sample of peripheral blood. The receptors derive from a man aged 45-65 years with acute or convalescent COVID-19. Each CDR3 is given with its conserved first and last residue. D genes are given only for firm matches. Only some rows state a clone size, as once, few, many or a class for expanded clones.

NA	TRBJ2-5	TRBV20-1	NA	TGCAGTGCTAGAGATTCGGAGACCCAGTACTTC	CSARDSETQYF
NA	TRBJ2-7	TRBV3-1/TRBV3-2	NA	TGTGCCAGCAGCCAAGGTCTTCCGAGCCCCTACGAGCAGTACTTC	CASSQGLPSPYEQYF
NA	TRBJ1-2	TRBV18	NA	TGTGCCAGCTCATCGACAGTTAACTATGGCTACACCTTC	CASSSTVNYGYTF
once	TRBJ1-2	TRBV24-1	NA	TGTGCCACCAGTGATTTGGACAGTAACTATGGCTACACCTTC	CATSDLDSNYGYTF
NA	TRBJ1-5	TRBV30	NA	TGTGCCTGGTCCCCGGACGGGAGAGTCGGTCAGCCCCAGCATTTT	CAWSPDGRVGQPQHF
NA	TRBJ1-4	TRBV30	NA	TGTGCCTGGAGTGCGAAAGGGAGGAATGAAAAACTGTTTTTT	CAWSAKGRNEKLFF
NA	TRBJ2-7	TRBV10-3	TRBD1	TGTGCCATCAGTGAGGGGACAGGCACCTACGAGCAGTACTTC	CAISEGTGTYEQYF
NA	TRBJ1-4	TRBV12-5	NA	TGTGCTAGTGGTTGGGGCACGGAAAAACTGTTTTTT	CASGWGTEKLFF
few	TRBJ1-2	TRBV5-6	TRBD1	TGTGCCAGCAGCTCGCCCGACAGGGAGGGCTACACCTTC	CASSSPDREGYTF
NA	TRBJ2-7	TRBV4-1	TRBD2	TGCGCCAGCAGCCAAAATTTTGGGACTAGCGGAGCTTACGAGCAGTACTTC	CASSQNFGTSGAYEQYF
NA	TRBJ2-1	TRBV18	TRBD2	TGTGCCAGCTCCGACCCACCTAGCGGGAACCGTGAGCAGTTCTTC	CASSDPPSGNREQFF
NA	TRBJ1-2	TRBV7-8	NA	TGTGCCAGCAGCCCACAGGAGGGGTCAAACTATGGCTACACCTTC	CASSPQEGSNYGYTF
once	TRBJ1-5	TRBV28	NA	TGTGCCAGCAGCCCAACCGGGGGGCGGAATCAGCCCCAGCATTTT	CASSPTGGRNQPQHF
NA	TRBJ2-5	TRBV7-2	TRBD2	TGTGCCAGCAGCGCCCTTCCCAGCGGGGGGACCCAGTACTTC	CASSALPSGGTQYF
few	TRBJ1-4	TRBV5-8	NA	TGTGCCAGCAGCCCGACTTCCCTGGGTGAAAAACTGTTTTTT	CASSPTSLGEKLFF
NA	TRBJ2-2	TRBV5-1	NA	TGCGCCAGCAGCCCGTGGGGGGCGAACACCGGGGAGCTGTTTTTT	CASSPWGANTGELFF
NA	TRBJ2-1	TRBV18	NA	TGTGCCAGCTCCCTTTGGGGCGGGGCCAATGAGCAGTTCTTC	CASSLWGGANEQFF
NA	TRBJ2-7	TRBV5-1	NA	TGCGCCAGCAGCTTAGACAGTTTCTCCTACGAGCAGTACTTC	CASSLDSFSYEQYF
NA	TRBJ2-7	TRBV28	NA	TGTGCCAGCAGTTCCCCCCTCCTCCCGCGGGTAGCGGACTCCTACGAGCAGTACTTC	CASSSPLLPRVADSYEQYF
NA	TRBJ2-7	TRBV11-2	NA	TGTGCCAGCAGCCCACCGAGGTCTTACTACGAGCAGTACTTC	CASSPPRSYYEQYF
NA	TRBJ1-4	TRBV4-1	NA	TGCGCCAGCAGCCGGGACATCTCAACTAATGAAAAACTGTTTTTT	CASSRDISTNEKLFF
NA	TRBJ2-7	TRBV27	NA	TGTGCCAGCAGTTGGGCCCCGACCCCCTACGAGCAGTACTTC	CASSWAPTPYEQYF
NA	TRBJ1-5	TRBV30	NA	TGTGCCTGGACAGGGTCGAACAATCAGCCCCAGCATTTT	CAWTGSNNQPQHF
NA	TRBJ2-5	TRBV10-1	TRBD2	TGCGCCAGCAGTGGGCTAGCGGGGGAGACCCAGTACTTC	CASSGLAGETQYF
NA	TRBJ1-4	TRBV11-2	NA	TGTGCCAGCAGCTTAAAGCCAGGGAGGGAAAAACTGTTTTTT	CASSLKPGREKLFF
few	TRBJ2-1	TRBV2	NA	TGTGCCAGCGGACTATTCCGCTACAATGAGCAGTTCTTC	CASGLFRYNEQFF
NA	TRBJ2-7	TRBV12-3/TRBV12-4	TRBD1	TGTGCCAGCAGTCCGCGACAGGGTAACGAGCAGTACTTC	CASSPRQGNEQYF
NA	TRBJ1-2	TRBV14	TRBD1	TGTGCCAGCAGCCAACTGACAGGGGTCCCTAACTATGGCTACACCTTC	CASSQLTGVPNYGYTF
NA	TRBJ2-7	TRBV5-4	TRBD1	TGTGCCAGCAGCCAACCGGGACAGGGGTCCTACGAGCAGTACTTC	CASSQPGQGSYEQYF
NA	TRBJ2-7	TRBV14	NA	TGTGCCAGCAGCCAGGCAGGGGGGTCAGGCGAGCAGTACTTC	CASSQAGGSGEQYF
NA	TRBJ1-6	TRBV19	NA	TGTGCCAGTAGTATAAAACAGGGCTGGACCTATAATTCACCCCTCCACTTT	CASSIKQGWTYNSPLHF
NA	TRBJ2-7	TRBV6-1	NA	TGTGCCAGCAGTGATATCCCCTACGAGCAGTACTTC	CASSDIPYEQYF
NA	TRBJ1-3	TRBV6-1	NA	TGTGCCAGCAGTGATTATGGAAGGACTCTCTCTGGAAACACCATATATTTT	CASSDYGRTLSGNTIYF
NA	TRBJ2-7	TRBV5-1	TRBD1	TGCGCCAGCGGGACAGGGAGCTCCTACGAGCAGTACTTC	CASGTGSSYEQYF
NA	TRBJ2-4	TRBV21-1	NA	TGTGCCAGCAGCAAACAAATACTATGGGCCAAAAACATTCAGTACTTC	CASSKQILWAKNIQYF
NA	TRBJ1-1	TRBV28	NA	TGTGCCAGCAGCCCTCCGGACAGATACACTGAAGCTTTCTTT	CASSPPDRYTEAFF
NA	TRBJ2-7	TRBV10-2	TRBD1	TGCGCCAGCAGCCAGGACAGGAGATACGAGCAGTACTTC	CASSQDRRYEQYF
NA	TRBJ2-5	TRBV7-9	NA	TGTGCCAGCAGCCCCCTAGAGACCCAGTACTTC	CASSPLETQYF
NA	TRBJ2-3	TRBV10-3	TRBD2	TGTGCCATCAGGGGGGGACTAGCGGCCCATACGCAGTATTTT	CAIRGGLAAHTQYF
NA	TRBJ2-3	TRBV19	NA	TGTGCCAGTAGTACCCCTCGGGAAGGGTTATCAGATACGCAGTATTTT	CASSTPREGLSDTQYF
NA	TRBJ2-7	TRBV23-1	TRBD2	TGCGCCAGCAGTCTCCTCCCCCCGTCCCTTAGCGGGCCTTCCTACGAGCAGTACTTC	CASSLLPPSLSGPSYEQYF
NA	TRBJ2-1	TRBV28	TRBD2	TGTGCCAGCATTAGCGGGACTCGCAATGAGCAGTTCTTC	CASISGTRNEQFF
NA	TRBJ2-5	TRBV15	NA	TGTGCCACCAGCAGAGGGCTAGACCAAGAGACCCAGTACTTC	CATSRGLDQETQYF
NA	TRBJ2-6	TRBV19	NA	TGTGCCAGTAGTATCGCAACGGGAGGGGCCAACGTCCTGACTTTC	CASSIATGGANVLTF
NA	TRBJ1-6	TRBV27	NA	TGTGCCAGCAGTTACAGGGAAAATTCACCCCTCCACTTT	CASSYRENSPLHF
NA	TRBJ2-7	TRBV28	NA	TGTGCCAGCACCGCGGCCAGCGGACCCTCCTACGAGCAGTACTTC	CASTAASGPSYEQYF
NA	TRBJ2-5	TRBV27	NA	TGTGCCAGCAGTTTAAAAGAATCGCTGGCCCCTGAGACCCAGTACTTC	CASSLKESLAPETQYF
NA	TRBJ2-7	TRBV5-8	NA	TGTGCCAGCAGCCCCAGGGGCGAGCAGTACTTC	CASSPRGEQYF
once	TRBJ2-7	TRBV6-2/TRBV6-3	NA	TGTGCCAGCAGACCTCCCGGGACACTACTTACCTACGAGCAGTACTTC	CASRPPGTLLTYEQYF
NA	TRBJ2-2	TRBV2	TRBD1	TGTGCCAGCAGGGCGGGCCCCGACAGGGGAGCTGGGGAGCTGTTTTTT	CASRAGPDRGAGELFF
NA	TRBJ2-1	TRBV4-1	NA	TGCGCCAGCAGCCAAGAGCGGGTAGACCTTTACAATGAGCAGTTCTTC	CASSQERVDLYNEQFF
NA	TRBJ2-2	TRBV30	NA	TGTGCCTGGTTCAGGGGCACCGGGGAGCTGTTTTTT	CAWFRGTGELFF
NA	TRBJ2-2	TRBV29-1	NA	TGCAGCGTTGTTCAGGGGTCCACCGGGGAGCTGTTTTTT	CSVVQGSTGELFF
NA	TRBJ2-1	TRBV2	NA	TGTGCCAGCAGTGAACTATACAATGAGCAGTTCTTC	CASSELYNEQFF
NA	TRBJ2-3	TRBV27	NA	TGTGCCAGCAGTTTATCGGCCCCCGGACAACACAGCGCAGATACGCAGTATTTT	CASSLSAPGQHSADTQYF